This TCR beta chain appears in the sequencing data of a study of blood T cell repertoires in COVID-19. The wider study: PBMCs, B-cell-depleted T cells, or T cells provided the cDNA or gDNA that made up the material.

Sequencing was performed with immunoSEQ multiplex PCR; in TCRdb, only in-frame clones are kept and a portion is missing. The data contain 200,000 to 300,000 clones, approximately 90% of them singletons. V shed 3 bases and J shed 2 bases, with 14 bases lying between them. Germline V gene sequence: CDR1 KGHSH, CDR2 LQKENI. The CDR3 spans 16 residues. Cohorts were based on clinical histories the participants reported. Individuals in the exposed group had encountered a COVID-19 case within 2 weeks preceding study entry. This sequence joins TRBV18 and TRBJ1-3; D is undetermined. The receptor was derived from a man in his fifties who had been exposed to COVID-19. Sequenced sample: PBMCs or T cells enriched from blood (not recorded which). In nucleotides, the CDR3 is TGTGCCAGCTCACCCTCCGCGCCGGGTACTGGAAACACCATATATTTT. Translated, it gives CASSPSAPGTGNTIYF.